This entry concerns a single T cell receptor (beta chain). This sample was taken from a study of blood T cell repertoires in COVID-19. Across the whole study: From T cells, B-cell-depleted T cells, or PBMCs came the material, which was cDNA or gDNA.

Those who participated ranged in age from about 18 to 95 years and resided in 20 to 30 US areas. Recovered Cohort 3 donors showed two negative PCRs, clearance, or symptom resolution. Per germline, CDR1 SGHRS and CDR2 YFSETQ. The trim removed 5 bases at V and 4 bases at J, leaving 5 bases unmatched. This CDR3 contains 14 residues. Assay: immunoSEQ multiplex PCR; the TCRdb copy retains only in-frame clones and omits some. The sample lists about 240,000 clones; more than 85% were seen once. This TCR was sampled from a woman aged 25-40 years who had recovered from COVID-19. Specimen: PBMCs or T cells enriched from blood (not recorded which). V is TRBV5-1 and J is TRBJ2-2; 7 nucleotides match TRBD2. CDR3 nucleotides: TGCGCCAGCAGACCGCTAGCGGTCACCGGGGAGCTGTTTTTT. Translation gives CASRPLAVTGELFF.